Given below is one TCR beta chain in context. What it binds is unknown. This specimen comes from a study of siplizumab effects on memory and regulatory T cells. Study-level findings and limits: Naive T cells seemed more diverse than memory cells and seemed major alloresponse contributors. Researchers could not give a naive or memory phenotype to roughly 75-95% of proliferating CD4+ or CD8+ clones. Unstimulated subsets contained matches for only a minor fraction of alloreactive clones.

The V gene's germline CDR1 is SGHKS and CDR2 YYEKEE (reference sequence). V gave up 6 bases and J gave up 0 bases, with 9 bases separating them. The CDR3 sequence is 14 residues long. Clones were read by immunoSEQ multiplex PCR, and TCRdb kept only the in-frame ones, dropping some. The profile shows fewer than 120,000 clones, roughly 92% of them singletons. The specimen was CD4+ T cells sorted from blood. The receptor was isolated from a human donor in good health. The gene calls are TRBV5-5 and TRBJ2-2; no clear D. CDR3 nucleotides: TGTGCCAGCACCCCGGCTGCGAACACCGGGGAGCTGTTTTTT. It yields the protein CASTPAANTGELFF.